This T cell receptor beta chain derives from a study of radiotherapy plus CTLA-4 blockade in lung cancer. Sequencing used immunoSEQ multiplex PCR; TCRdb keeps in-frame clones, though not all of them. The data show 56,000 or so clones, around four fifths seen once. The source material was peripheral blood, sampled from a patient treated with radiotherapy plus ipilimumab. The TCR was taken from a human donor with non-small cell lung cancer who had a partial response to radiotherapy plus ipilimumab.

CDR3 DNA sequence: TGTGCCACCGTCACTGGGGGCAGGGGGGAATATGGCTACACCTTC. It encodes CATVTGGRGEYGYTF. This chain joins TRBV15 and TRBJ1-2; 7 bases agree with TRBD1. Unmatched junction bases numbered 14, after V lost 8 bases and J lost 5 bases. Germline V gene data show CDR1 as LNHNV and CDR2 as YYDKDF (reference sequence). This CDR3 has 15 residues.